What follows are 15 T cell receptor beta chains derived from one specimen sequenced in a study of prognosis after radiotherapy for stage I lung cancer. Two-round multiplex PCR amplified TCR beta CDR3 from genomic DNA. Amplification in first-round PCR relied on primers specific to each TRBV and TRBJ gene. TCRdb called the multiplex PCR reads again in MiXCR, with one record for every CDR3 protein. The sample consists of 17,000 or so distinct CDR3 sequences, about 47% of them appearing once. The sample in question was PBMCs, obtained before or after stereotactic body radiation therapy (not recorded which). The receptors derive from a donor over 45 with non-small cell lung cancer.

In regard to this clonotype: Being one base from a much bigger clone, this may be a read error. The rearrangement joins TRBV20-1 to TRBJ2-7; 7 bases are a match to TRBD1. CDR3 size: 13 residues. Germline V gene sequence: CDR1 DFQATT, CDR2 SNEGSKA (reference sequence). The CDR3 protein is CGARQGDLDEQYF. CDR3 in DNA: TGCGGTGCTAGACAGGGAGATCTCGACGAGCAGTACTTC.

This clonotype showed up just once. This chain connects TRBV27 to TRBJ2-7; D is uncertain. Germline V CDR1 and CDR2: MNHEY, SMNVEV (reference sequence). This CDR3 region has 11 residues. V was pared by 3 bases and J by 7 bases, with 7 bases between. CDR3 nucleotide sequence: TGTGCCAGCAGTTTCGGCCTTGAGCAGTACTTC. As protein: CASSFGLEQYF.

The gene calls are TRBV6-2 or TRBV6-3 and TRBJ2-3, with 13 bases that match TRBD2. The germline V gene encodes CDR1 MNHEY and CDR2 SVGEGT. The CDR3 extends over 20 amino acids. The junction had 19 bases not matched to a gene; V was cut back by 6 bases and J by 4 bases. The CDR3 spells CASRALSLTSGRFGADTQYF. DNA for the CDR3: TGTGCCAGCAGAGCTCTCTCTCTGACTAGCGGGAGGTTCGGGGCAGATACGCAGTATTTT.

A note on this clonotype: A much larger clone sits a single nucleotide away, making a read error possible. The chain combines TRBV6-2 or TRBV6-3 with TRBJ2-7; 10 bases align to TRBD2. CDR3 length: 15 amino acids. Per germline, CDR1 MNHEY and CDR2 SVGEGT. The CDR3 region is CASSYGTSVTYKQYF. The CDR3 region has the DNA TGTGCCAGCAGTTACGGGACTAGCGTGACCTACAAGCAGTACTTC.

This clonotype showed up many times. The J gene is TRBJ2-7, the V gene TRBV28, with TRBD1 as a possible D gene (5 bases). Germline V gene sequence: CDR1 MDHEN, CDR2 SYDVKM. Trimming pared 6 bases from V and 5 bases from J, leaving 26 bases between. This CDR3 comprises 17 residues. The CDR3: CASSQLEQAPPTDEQYF. CDR3 in DNA: TGTGCCAGCAGCCAACTTGAACAGGCTCCACCGACGGACGAGCAGTACTTC.

The chain joins TRBV3-1 to TRBJ2-7; D unclear. The CDR3 has 13 amino acids. Trimming stripped 10 bases from V and 6 bases from J, with 19 bases between. Germline CDR1 LGHDT, CDR2 YNNKEL (reference sequence). In DNA, the CDR3 is TGTGCCATCAACCAAGGCCCGGAATCCGAGCAGTACTTC. Translating gives CAINQGPESEQYF.

The chain has TRBV7-2 and TRBJ1-4; 9 nucleotides align to TRBD1. With V trimmed by 5 bases and J by 7 bases, 20 bases remained unmatched. The CDR3 loop spans 19 amino acids. Germline-derived CDR1 and CDR2 are SGHTA and FQGNSA. This CDR3 is CASSHGLGTGSPFVEKLFF. The CDR3 DNA reads as TGTGCCAGCAGCCACGGGCTAGGGACAGGGAGCCCCTTCGTTGAAAAACTGTTTTTT. The full variable domain, rest sourced from reference TRBV7-2 and TRBJ1-4, is GAGVSQSPSNKVTEKGKDVELRCDPISGHTALYWYRQSLGQGLEFLIYFQGNSAPDKSGLPSDRFSAERTGGSVSTLTIQRTQQEDSAVYLCASSHGLGTGSPFVEKLFFGSGTQLSVL.

Ten or more counts support this clonotype. The chain is built from TRBV20-1 and TRBJ2-7, with D possibly being TRBD2 (6 bases). CDR1 is DFQATT, CDR2 SNEGSKA, per germline (reference sequence). Trimming removed 6 bases from V and 6 bases from J, with 24 bases in between. CDR3 length: 15 amino acids. CDR3 protein: CSAPRTGTGLFEQYF. CDR3 nucleotides: TGCAGTGCCCCAAGAACCGGGACTGGCCTCTTCGAGCAGTACTTC.

Turning to this clonotype: A much larger clone lies one base from this, so it may be a read error. V usage is TRBV6-5 and J usage is TRBJ2-1; maybe TRBD1 (6 bases). V was trimmed by 2 bases and J by 9 bases, leaving 17 bases between them. Germline CDR1 MNHEY, CDR2 SVGAGI. CDR3 size: 15 residues. The CDR3 DNA reads as TGTGCCAGCAGTTACGGGACGGGACAAGGGAGTGAGCAGTTCTTC. Translating gives CASSYGTGQGSEQFF.

The gene calls are TRBV6-1 and TRBJ1-5, with D unclear. Germline values: CDR1 MNHNS, CDR2 SASEGT. The CDR3 consists of 13 residues. V was trimmed by 8 bases and J by 5 bases, leaving 13 bases between them. The CDR3 region is CASHPKVDQPQHF. As DNA, the CDR3 is TGTGCCAGCCATCCAAAGGTGGATCAGCCCCAGCATTTT.

This clonotype was picked up a small number of times. A read error may be the cause here, since a much bigger clone is one base away. The chain recombines TRBV29-1 with TRBJ2-1, with D possibly called TRBD1 or TRBD2 (6 bases each). The CDR3 extends over 15 amino acids. V was clipped by 6 bases and J by 8 bases, with 23 bases between them. From germline, CDR1 is SQVTM and CDR2 ANQGSEA. CDR3 loop: CSVGGGDLSKHEQFF. The CDR3 DNA reads TGCAGCGTGGGGGGCGGGGACTTATCAAAGCATGAGCAGTTCTTC.

This clonotype came up once. The chain carries TRBV6-1 and TRBJ1-5; 7 bases align to TRBD1. The CDR3 runs to 14 residues. CDR1 is MNHNS, CDR2 SASEGT, per germline. The V and J ends lost 7 bases and 4 bases, in that order; junction bases with no gene match: 7. CDR3 region: CASISLTGNQPQHF. The CDR3 DNA follows: TGTGCCAGCATTAGTTTGACAGGGAATCAGCCCCAGCATTTT.

Ten or more counts support this clonotype. The genes are TRBV12-3 or TRBV12-4 and TRBJ2-2, with 7 bases fitting TRBD1. The CDR3 consists of 15 residues. The ends lost 3 bases at V and 3 bases at J; junction bases unmatched: 4. The CDR3 nucleotides read TGTGCCAGCAGTTTGGCCGGGACAGACACCGGGGAGCTGTTTTTT. Translation gives CASSLAGTDTGELFF.

Note on this clonotype: Sequence at one end of the junction differs from germline and may be a read error. This chain connects TRBV20-1 to TRBJ2-5, with D unclear. The CDR3 has 15 residues. Germline V lookup: CDR1 DFQATT, CDR2 SNEGSKA (reference sequence). The CDR3 bases are TGCAGTTCTAGAGATCAGGCGGATTACCAAGAGACCCAGTACTTC. This translates into CSSRDQADYQETQYF.

With regard to this clonotype: A far larger clone is one nucleotide away, so this likely arose from a read error. The genes are TRBV27 and TRBJ2-7; TRBD2 matches 8 bases. The DNA matches TRBJ2-1 better at its end, which makes the J call doubtful. The CDR3 extends over 13 amino acids. Germline V gene lookup returns CDR1 MNHEY and CDR2 SMNVEV (reference sequence). CDR3: CASSSGLASEQFF. The CDR3 DNA reads TGTGCCAGCAGTTCCGGACTAGCCAGTGAGCAGTTCTTC.